This TCR beta chain was sequenced during a study of CD8 T cells in ankylosing spondylitis (dated by TCRdb to about 2017). Regarding the study in general: The study set out to find disease-linked TCR variants by profiling T cell receptor beta repertoires in ankylosing spondylitis patients and healthy donors. The whole study cohort included over 85 healthy donors and 20 to 25 ankylosing spondylitis patients. Peripheral blood was sampled, and synovial fluid was additionally collected from ankylosing spondylitis patients. What the authors observed across the whole study: Some motif variants were previously reported in synovial fluid and blood of reactive arthritis patients, suggesting common disease-initiation mechanisms. Blood from ankylosing spondylitis patients appeared to be characterized by a TCR beta motif made up of several highly homologous amino acid variants. The disease-linked clones were reported to be significantly enriched in matched synovial fluid samples from ankylosing spondylitis patients. The disease-linked clones had a CD8+ phenotype and were found at relatively low frequencies in peripheral blood.

Trimming removed 2 bases from V and 5 bases from J; the gene matches leave 5 bases unexplained. From cysteine to phenylalanine, the CDR3 is 14 amino acids long. The CDR3 DNA has 42 bases and is translated from base 1. This clonotype was seen a handful of times. No antigen is known for it. Base quality data are lacking; no much larger clone is found one base away. Synovial fluid samples were matched to blood samples from the same ankylosing spondylitis patients. The sequencer listed for this sample is Illumina HiSeq 2500. TCR beta libraries were prepared by quantitative 5'-RACE with molecular barcodes. The study's own analysis went as follows. A new computational method based on a probabilistic model of VDJ rearrangement was used to identify disease-linked TCR variants. TCRdb reprocessed the public reads (quality trimming at Q25 with fastp, clone calling with MiXCR) and kept in-frame beta chains. A single entry per CDR3 protein holds the most common genes and DNA from its merged rows. These V and J calls derive from TCRdb rather than the authors' analysis. For this sample there are 90,000 to 120,000 distinct CDR3 sequences; around 24% appear just once. Over 9% of the sample is taken by the ten largest.

Sequences were obtained from synovial fluid, either unsorted or a sorted T cell fraction (not recorded which). The chain is made from TRBV12-3 or TRBV12-4 and TRBJ1-1, with 7 bases matching TRBD1. The sequence came from a male donor with ankylosing spondylitis. The nucleotides are TGTGCCAGCAGTTTAAGAGGGGGCGGGACTGAAGCTTTCTTT. This encodes CASSLRGGGTEAFF.